The clone carrying this T cell receptor (beta chain) showed up many times. Profiling relied on immunoSEQ multiplex PCR, and the TCRdb table lists in-frame clones only, not all of them. The repertoire has about 270,000 clones, approximately 86% of them found once; the top ten carry roughly 3%. This entry is derived from a study of blood T cell repertoires in COVID-19. Study as a whole: The samples span acute and convalescent COVID-19 from the United States, Italy and Spain.

Germline V gene lookup returns CDR1 SQVTM and CDR2 ANQGSEA. After removal of 8 bases from V and 4 bases from J, the junction contained 7 bases not matched to a gene. The CDR3 extends over 13 amino acids. Sequencing input: peripheral blood. J is TRBJ1-1 and V is TRBV29-1, with TRBD1 matching 10 bases. The clonotype comes from a woman under 30 with acute or convalescent COVID-19. CDR3 bases: TGCAGCACCAGACAGGGGGCGAGCACTGAAGCTTTCTTT. Its protein product is CSTRQGASTEAFF.